This T cell receptor (beta chain) was recorded in a study of blood T cell repertoires in COVID-19. Sequencing was performed with immunoSEQ multiplex PCR; in TCRdb, only in-frame clones are kept and a portion is missing. This sample has about 270,000 clones, with 85% to 90% found just once. Germline CDR1 is LNHDA and CDR2 is SQIVND (reference sequence). The germline V and J ends were trimmed by 3 bases and 3 bases, with 18 bases remaining between them. The length of the CDR3 is 17 residues. Sequencing input: PBMCs or T cells enriched from blood (not recorded which). This receptor was identified in a woman between 25 and 40 years old with acute COVID-19. V usage is TRBV19 and J usage is TRBJ1-5, with D maybe TRBD1 (6 bases). CDR3 amino acids: CASSISKTGTDNQPQHF. In DNA, the CDR3 is TGTGCCAGTAGTATCTCAAAAACAGGGACGGACAATCAGCCCCAGCATTTT.